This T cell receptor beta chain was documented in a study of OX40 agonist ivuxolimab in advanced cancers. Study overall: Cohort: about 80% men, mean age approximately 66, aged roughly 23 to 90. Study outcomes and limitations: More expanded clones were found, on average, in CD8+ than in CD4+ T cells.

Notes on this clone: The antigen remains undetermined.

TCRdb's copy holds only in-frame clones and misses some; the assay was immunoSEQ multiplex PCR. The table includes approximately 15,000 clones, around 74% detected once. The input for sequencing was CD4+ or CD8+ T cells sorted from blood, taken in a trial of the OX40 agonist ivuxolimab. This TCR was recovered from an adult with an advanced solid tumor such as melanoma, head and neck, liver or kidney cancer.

As DNA, the CDR3 is TGTGCCAGCACCAAGGACAGGGGGCTCAACGAGCAGTACTTC. Translation: CASTKDRGLNEQYF. The chain combines TRBV28 with TRBJ2-7; 11 bases line up with TRBD1. The CDR3 loop spans 14 amino acids. In germline, CDR1 is MDHEN, CDR2 SYDVKM. The V and J ends lost 7 bases and 5 bases, in that order; junction bases with no gene match: 7.